This T cell receptor (beta chain) was profiled in a study of T cell changes during pregnancy in multiple sclerosis (dated by TCRdb to between 2017 and 2020). General notes on the study: The study looked at changes in the T cell repertoire across pregnancy in women with multiple sclerosis.

With respect to this clone: Its antigen remains undetermined. No base-level quality is on record; no much larger clone is a single base apart.

Measured from the cysteine to the phenylalanine, the CDR3 is 16 residues long. Only CDR3 DNA is held: 48 bases, read in frame from base 1. The germline V gene (reference sequence) yields GTSNPN for CDR1 and SVGIG for CDR2. V drops 0 bases and J drops 7 bases, leaving 21 bases in between. Library method: the immunoSEQ multiplex PCR assay. TCRdb obtained this table from immuneACCESS and retained in-frame rearrangements with V and J assigned. These tables miss some clones; where compared with another copy, unresolved V genes account for less than half of the shortfall, and the remainder is unexplained. This sample has about 77,000 clones in its table, and roughly 91% of those were observed once. 2.6% of the sample lies in the top ten.

The sequenced sample was peripheral blood, obtained after pregnancy. The sequence links TRBV30 to TRBJ1-1; a weak D assignment points to TRBD1 (6 bases agree). The clonotype originates from a female donor in good health, enrolled as a control in a pregnancy study. DNA sequence: TGTGCCTGGAGTGTTTTATCGACCGACAGGACAGATGAAGCTTTCTTT. This is translated as CAWSVLSTDRTDEAFF.